The sequence of this TCR beta chain was determined in a study of CD8 T cells in ankylosing spondylitis. Via MiXCR, TCRdb re-called the 5' RACE reads, giving one row per CDR3 protein. This sample has under 300,000 distinct CDR3 sequences, with 15% to 20% found just once. The V and J ends lost 4 bases and 2 bases, in that order; junction bases with no gene match: 14. CDR1 is SGDLS and CDR2 is YYNGEE in the germline V gene. The CDR3 contains 17 residues. Study-wide results and caveats: Disease-linked clones proved CD8+ and comparatively uncommon in peripheral blood. Characteristic, it appeared, of ankylosing spondylitis blood was a TCR beta motif of seven or eight highly homologous variants. Reportedly, significant enrichment of disease-linked clones occurred in matched ankylosing spondylitis synovial fluid. In synovial fluid and blood from reactive arthritis, some motif variants were previously reported.

As concerns this clonotype: No antigen is known for it.

V usage is TRBV9 and J usage is TRBJ2-7; 8 positions match TRBD1. The source is a male donor with ankylosing spondylitis or in good health (not recorded which). The sample was blood, either unsorted or a sorted T cell fraction (not recorded which). CDR3 coding DNA: TGTGCCAGCAGCCCGGACAGGGAAGATTATTTTACCTACGAGCAGTACTTC. It is translated as CASSPDREDYFTYEQYF.